Following are 20 T cell receptor beta chains from one sample sequenced in a study of beta chain features in type 1 diabetes. Study outcomes and limitations: Significant though moderate, a shortening of TCRB CDR3s appeared in all four CD4+ subsets of Type 1 diabetes patients.

No cognate antigen is known for these TCRs. Expressed TCRB transcripts got sequenced, as all isolated RNA was reverse transcribed. Sequencing was performed with immunoSEQ multiplex PCR; in TCRdb, only in-frame clones are kept and a portion is missing. The sample contains some 240,000 clones, 16% of which appear only once. The specimen was naive CD4+ T cells from blood. These receptors originate from a man under 40 with type 1 diabetes.

This clone was picked up a small number of times. The chain employs TRBV6-5 and TRBJ2-1, with 8 bases matching TRBD2. V lost 4 bases and J lost 7; bases outside the gene matches: 12. Germline-derived CDR1 and CDR2 are MNHEY and SVGAGI. This CDR3 contains 16 residues. CDR3: CASSLAGLARMNEQFF. The CDR3 DNA reads TGTGCCAGCAGTTTAGCGGGACTCGCTAGAATGAATGAGCAGTTCTTC.

This clone occurred a few times. This chain joins TRBV28 and TRBJ2-7, with 7 bases aligning to TRBD1. The CDR3 spans 14 residues. After removal of 2 bases from V and 4 bases from J, the junction contained 5 bases not matched to a gene. Per the germline V gene, CDR1 is MDHEN and CDR2 is SYDVKM. This chain's CDR3 is CASSLLGGRYEQYF. The CDR3 DNA sequence: TGTGCCAGCAGTTTACTAGGGGGCAGGTACGAGCAGTACTTC.

This chain links TRBV30 with TRBJ1-2, with 8 bases aligning to TRBD1. With V trimmed by 1 base and J by 6 bases, 4 bases remained unmatched. CDR3 length: 13 residues. Per germline, CDR1 GTSNPN and CDR2 SVGIG (reference sequence). In DNA form, the CDR3 reads TGTGCCTGGAGTGCCACAGGGGGTGATGGCTACACCTTC. Protein product: CAWSATGGDGYTF. The variable domain in full, completed from reference TRBV30 and TRBJ1-2, reads SQTIHQWPATLVQPVGSPLSLECTVEGTSNPNLYWYRQAAGRGLQLLFYSVGIGQISSEVPQNLSASRPQDRQFILSSKKLLLSDSGFYLCAWSATGGDGYTFGSGTRLTVV.

The rearrangement links TRBV9 to TRBJ2-1; D gene uncertain. The CDR3 has 13 amino acids. Germline V gives CDR1 SGDLS, CDR2 YYNGEE. V lost 1 base, J lost 5 bases, and 7 bases lay in between. The CDR3 DNA reads as TGTGCCAGCAGCGTATCCAGAAACAATGAGCAGTTCTTC. Its protein product is CASSVSRNNEQFF.

This clone was counted only a few times. The chain recombines TRBV21-1 with TRBJ2-7; no DNA check was done on the table's D call, TRBD2. TRBV21-1 is tagged as a pseudogene. The CDR3 loop spans 13 amino acids. CDR3 amino acids: CASTHNRGNEQYF. In nucleotides, the CDR3 is TGTGCCAGCACCCATAACCGGGGGAACGAGCAGTACTTC.

There are a few counts of this clone. The gene calls are TRBV9 and TRBJ2-1, with TRBD2 identical over 9 bases. In germline, CDR1 is SGDLS, CDR2 YYNGEE. The CDR3 runs 15 residues. V shed 0 bases and J 7 bases; nucleotides not matched to a gene: 5. CDR3 protein: CASSVGGRASNEQFF. DNA of the CDR3: TGTGCCAGCAGCGTAGGCGGGAGGGCCTCAAATGAGCAGTTCTTC.

This rearrangement joins TRBV29-1 to TRBJ2-2, with a possible D match to TRBD2 (5 bases). Trimming removed 5 bases at V and 4 bases at J, with 11 bases between. Germline loops: CDR1 SQVTM, CDR2 ANQGSEA. The CDR3 is made up of 13 amino acids. The CDR3 region has the DNA TGCAGCGTTACTCCTAGCAGCACCGGGGAGCTGTTTTTT. Residues: CSVTPSSTGELFF.

This clone was observed a few times. The CDR3 region has the DNA TGTGCCAGCAGCAAGGCGGAGGCGGGTGAAAAACTGTTTTTT. Protein product: CASSKAEAGEKLFF. This rearrangement joins TRBV7-9 to TRBJ1-4; D ambiguous. Trimming stripped 5 bases from V and 7 bases from J, with 14 bases between. CDR1 is SEHNR and CDR2 is FQNEAQ in the germline V gene (reference sequence). CDR3 length: 14 amino acids.

This clone was observed a few times. The CDR3 region is CACGQGSSRGYTF. In DNA, the CDR3 is TGTGCCTGTGGACAGGGGTCCTCTCGTGGCTACACCTTC. This rearrangement joins TRBV30 to TRBJ1-2, with 9 positions matching TRBD1. V lost 6 bases, J lost 7 bases, and 9 bases stayed unmatched. The germline CDR1 and CDR2 sequences are GTSNPN and SVGIG (reference sequence). This CDR3 is built from 13 residues.

V is TRBV6-5 and J is TRBJ2-3; TRBD2 might be the D (6 bases). The germline gives CDR1 MNHEY, CDR2 SVGAGI. Trimming removed 5 bases at V and 4 bases at J, with 13 bases between. The length of the CDR3 is 14 residues. The CDR3 nucleotides read TGTGCCAGCAGTCATCCGGGAGCAGCAGATACGCAGTATTTT. This encodes CASSHPGAADTQYF.

The chain carries TRBV5-1 and TRBJ2-5, with D perhaps TRBD2 (6 bases). This CDR3 contains 14 residues. The V gene lost 4 bases and the J gene lost 7 bases, with 17 bases spanning the gap. In germline, CDR1 is SGHRS, CDR2 YFSETQ. CDR3 nucleotides: TGCGCCAGCAGCCCGGGACTTACCACGGGGACCCAGTACTTC. This encodes CASSPGLTTGTQYF.

The chain combines TRBV7-7 with TRBJ2-2; D is perhaps TRBD2 (6 bases). Germline V gene data show CDR1 as SSHAT and CDR2 as FNYEAQ (reference sequence). V lost 1 base to trimming and J lost 4 bases, with 16 bases between them. This CDR3 has 17 amino acids. CDR3 protein: CASSLEPGAGSTGELFF. CDR3 bases: TGTGCCAGCAGCTTAGAGCCGGGAGCAGGGAGCACCGGGGAGCTGTTTTTT.

This clone has more than one count but fewer than ten. The chain has TRBV7-2 and TRBJ2-3; 9 bases are shared with TRBD2. The junction had 4 bases not matched to a gene; V was cut back by 4 bases and J by 5 bases. This CDR3 comprises 14 residues. Per germline, CDR1 SGHTA and CDR2 FQGNSA. The CDR3 DNA reads TGTGCCAGCAGCTGGGGTAGCGGGAGAGATACGCAGTATTTT. It is translated as CASSWGSGRDTQYF. Supplemented by reference TRBV7-2 and TRBJ2-3, the full variable domain reads GAGVSQSPSNKVTEKGKDVELRCDPISGHTALYWYRQSLGQGLEFLIYFQGNSAPDKSGLPSDRFSAERTGGSVSTLTIQRTQQEDSAVYLCASSWGSGRDTQYFGPGTRLTVL.

V usage is TRBV30 and J usage is TRBJ2-1; D might be TRBD2 (5 bases). The V and J ends lost 7 bases and 9 bases respectively, with 19 bases between them. From germline, CDR1 is GTSNPN and CDR2 SVGIG (reference sequence). This CDR3 has 13 residues. The CDR3 DNA follows: TGTGCCTCCGCCGGGAACAAGGGTCTTGAGCAGTTCTTC. Protein product: CASAGNKGLEQFF.

This chain links TRBV6-5 with TRBJ2-7; 11 bases line up with TRBD1. The CDR3 covers 14 residues. J lost 3 bases, V lost 2 bases, and 0 bases had no gene match. Germline CDR1 is MNHEY and CDR2 is SVGAGI. The CDR3 DNA is TGTGCCAGCAGTTACGGGACAGGGGGCTACGAGCAGTACTTC. Amino acid sequence: CASSYGTGGYEQYF.

The table lists this clone with a few counts. This chain connects TRBV10-3 to TRBJ2-1; TRBD2 aligns across 9 bases. CDR1 is ENHRY and CDR2 is SYGVKD in the germline V gene. The length of the CDR3 is 15 residues. V dropped 10 bases and J dropped 2; count of bases not matched to a gene: 9. The CDR3 nucleotides read TGTGCCAGTCATCCGGGACTAGCCGCCTACAATGAGCAGTTCTTC. Its translation: CASHPGLAAYNEQFF.

This clone occurred a few times. V and J are TRBV29-1 and TRBJ2-3; a possible D gene is TRBD1 (6 bases). Trimming stripped 7 bases from V and 2 bases from J, with 16 bases between. The CDR3 has 14 amino acids. Germline CDR1 SQVTM, CDR2 ANQGSEA. Here the CDR3 reads CSAESQGNTDTQYF. In DNA, the CDR3 is TGCAGCGCCGAGAGCCAGGGGAACACAGATACGCAGTATTTT.

Only a few counts were recorded for this clone. V is TRBV27 and J is TRBJ1-1; D is unclear. Germline CDR1 is MNHEY and CDR2 is SMNVEV (reference sequence). V shed 2 bases and J shed 6 bases, with 10 bases lying between them. The CDR3 consists of 13 residues. CDR3 in amino acids: CASSLEEGAEAFF. The CDR3 DNA reads as TGTGCCAGCAGTTTAGAAGAGGGTGCTGAAGCTTTCTTT.

V usage is TRBV29-1 and J usage is TRBJ2-2; D unresolved. The CDR3 covers 14 residues. Germline V gene sequence: CDR1 SQVTM, CDR2 ANQGSEA. The CDR3 reads CTVLGKPGTGELFF. The CDR3 DNA reads as TGCACCGTCCTGGGAAAACCAGGTACCGGGGAGCTGTTTTTT.

V is TRBV25-1 and J is TRBJ2-7, with 11 bases fitting TRBD2. This CDR3 region has 14 residues. Germline lookup yields CDR1 MGHDK and CDR2 SYGVNS. After removal of 8 bases from V and 2 bases from J, the junction contained 5 bases not matched to a gene. The CDR3 DNA is TGTGCCAGCGACGAACTAGCGGGGGCCTACGAGCAGTACTTC. Translation gives CASDELAGAYEQYF.